This T cell receptor (beta chain) was recovered during a study of cytomegalovirus exposure and HLA in healthy donors. Overall study findings and caveats: Reports indicate that TCR beta sequences accurately predicted the HLA-A and HLA-B alleles of most subjects. In an earlier analysis, about 87% or about 30%: the productive usage of most TCR beta V segments.

After removal of 2 bases from V and 4 bases from J, the junction contained 15 bases not matched to a gene. Germline CDR1 MNHNS, CDR2 SASEGT. This CDR3 region has 19 residues. PCR used 60 Vbeta primers and 13 Jbeta primers. In the source study's methods: Later work found 65 million to 90 million unique TCR beta chains, with roughly 11 million shared. The protocol was immunoSEQ multiplex PCR, while the TCRdb copy is restricted to in-frame clones and leaves out a portion. Clone size and V and J calls were adopted from that table, with D and trimming inferred from the DNA. The sample holds some 150,000 clones, roughly 63% seen once. This clone appeared a few times. What it recognizes is unknown.

The sequence was collected from a woman aged 55-75 years in good health and CMV-seropositive. What was sequenced was PBMCs. V is TRBV6-1 and J is TRBJ2-1, with 9 bases lining up with TRBD1. DNA of the CDR3: TGTGCCAGCAGTGAATATTCTGGGATAAGGGACAGGGTATACAATGAGCAGTTCTTC. Protein sequence: CASSEYSGIRDRVYNEQFF.